This T cell receptor beta chain comes out of a study of blood T cells in healthy people across ages. A note on this clonotype: Its antigen remains unidentified.

Overall study findings and caveats: Naive CD4+ cell counts and diversity both ran higher in long-lived than in aged donors.

The CDR3 covers 19 residues. Looked up from germline, CDR1 is LGHNA and CDR2 is YSLEER. Trimming stripped 0 bases from V and 0 bases from J, with 18 bases between. The use of a sample-barcoded 5' primer and a J-beta primer mix characterized a second PCR of about 7 to 12 cycles. Researchers report that a template-switch adaptor with 12 random nucleotides tagged each cDNA molecule. One entry per CDR3 protein, called by TCRdb with MiXCR from the 5' RACE reads. The table includes hundreds of thousands of distinct CDR3 sequences, around 24% detected once. These sequences were also reported in another study, on T cells of mothers and their children.

The sequenced sample was blood. V and J are TRBV4-3 and TRBJ2-4; unclear D gene. This receptor was obtained from a boy aged 5-17 years in good health. The CDR3 nucleotides read TGCGCCAGCAGCCAAGATCGAGGAATAGGTGGGATAGCCAAAAACATTCAGTACTTC. This gives the protein CASSQDRGIGGIAKNIQYF.